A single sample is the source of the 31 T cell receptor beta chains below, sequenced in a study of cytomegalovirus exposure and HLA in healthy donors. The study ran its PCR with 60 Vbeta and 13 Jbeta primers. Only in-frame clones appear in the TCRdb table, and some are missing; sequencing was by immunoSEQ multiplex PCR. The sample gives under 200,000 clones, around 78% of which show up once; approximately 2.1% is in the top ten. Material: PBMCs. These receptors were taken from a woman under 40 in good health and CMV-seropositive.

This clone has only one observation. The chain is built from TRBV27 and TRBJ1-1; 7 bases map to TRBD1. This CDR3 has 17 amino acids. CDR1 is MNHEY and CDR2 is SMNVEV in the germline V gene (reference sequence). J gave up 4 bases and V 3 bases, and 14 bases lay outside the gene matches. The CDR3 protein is CASSFRGYEDRSTEAFF. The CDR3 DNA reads TGTGCCAGCAGTTTCAGGGGGTACGAAGATCGGAGCACTGAAGCTTTCTTT.

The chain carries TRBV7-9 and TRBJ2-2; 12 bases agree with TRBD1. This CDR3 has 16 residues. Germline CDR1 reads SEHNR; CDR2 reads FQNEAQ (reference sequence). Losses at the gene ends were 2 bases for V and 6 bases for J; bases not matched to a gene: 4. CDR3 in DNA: TGTGCCAGCAGCTTATTCGGGACAGGGGGCTCCGGGGAGCTGTTTTTT. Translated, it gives CASSLFGTGGSGELFF.

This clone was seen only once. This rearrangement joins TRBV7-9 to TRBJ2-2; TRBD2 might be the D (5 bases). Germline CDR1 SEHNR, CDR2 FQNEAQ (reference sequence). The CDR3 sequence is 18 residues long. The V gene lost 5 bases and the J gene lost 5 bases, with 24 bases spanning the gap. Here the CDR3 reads CASSHDVRAPSGTGELFF. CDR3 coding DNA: TGTGCCAGCAGCCACGATGTCCGCGCACCCTCGGGAACCGGGGAGCTGTTTTTT.

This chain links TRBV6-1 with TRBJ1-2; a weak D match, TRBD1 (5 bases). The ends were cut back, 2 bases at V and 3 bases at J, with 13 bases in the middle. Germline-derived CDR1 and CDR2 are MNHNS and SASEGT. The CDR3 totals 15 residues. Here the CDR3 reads CASSESQGLYYGYTF. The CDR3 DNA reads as TGTGCCAGCAGTGAAAGCCAGGGCCTTTACTATGGCTACACCTTC.

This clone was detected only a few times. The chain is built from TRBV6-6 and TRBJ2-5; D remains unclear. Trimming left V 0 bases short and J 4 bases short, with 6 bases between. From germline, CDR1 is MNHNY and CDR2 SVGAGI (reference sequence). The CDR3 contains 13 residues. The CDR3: CASSYSQRETQYF. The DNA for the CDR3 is TGTGCCAGCAGTTACTCGCAGCGAGAGACCCAGTACTTC.

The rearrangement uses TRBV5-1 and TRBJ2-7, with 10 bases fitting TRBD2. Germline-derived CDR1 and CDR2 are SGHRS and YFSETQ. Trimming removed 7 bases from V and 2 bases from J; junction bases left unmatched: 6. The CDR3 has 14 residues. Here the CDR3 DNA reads TGCGCCAGCGCTTTAGCGGGAGGTCCCTACGAGCAGTACTTC. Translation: CASALAGGPYEQYF.

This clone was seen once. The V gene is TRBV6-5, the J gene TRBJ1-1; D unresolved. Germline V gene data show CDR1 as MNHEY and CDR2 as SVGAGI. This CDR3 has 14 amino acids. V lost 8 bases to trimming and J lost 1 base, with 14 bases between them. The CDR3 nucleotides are TGTGCCAGCCGACGCGGGGTTGCGAACACTGAAGCTTTCTTT. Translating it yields CASRRGVANTEAFF.

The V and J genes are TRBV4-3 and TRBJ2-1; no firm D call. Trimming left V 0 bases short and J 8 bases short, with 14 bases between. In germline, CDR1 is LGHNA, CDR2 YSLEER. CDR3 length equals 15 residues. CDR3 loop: CASSQDWSVGYEQFF. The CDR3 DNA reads TGCGCCAGCAGCCAAGATTGGTCCGTGGGCTATGAGCAGTTCTTC.

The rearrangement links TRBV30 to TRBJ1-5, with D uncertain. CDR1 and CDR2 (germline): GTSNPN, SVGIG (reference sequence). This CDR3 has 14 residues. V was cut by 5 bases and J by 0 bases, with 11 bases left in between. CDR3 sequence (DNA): TGTGCCTGGGGCGAGAGGTCTAGCAATCAGCCCCAGCATTTT. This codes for CAWGERSSNQPQHF. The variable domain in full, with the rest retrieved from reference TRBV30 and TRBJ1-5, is SQTIHQWPATLVQPVGSPLSLECTVEGTSNPNLYWYRQAAGRGLQLLFYSVGIGQISSEVPQNLSASRPQDRQFILSSKKLLLSDSGFYLCAWGERSSNQPQHFGDGTRLSIL.

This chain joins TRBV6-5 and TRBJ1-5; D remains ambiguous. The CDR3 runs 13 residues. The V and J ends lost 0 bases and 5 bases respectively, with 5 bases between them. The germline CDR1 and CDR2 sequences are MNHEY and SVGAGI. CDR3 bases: TGTGCCAGCAGTTACTCGCCGGATCAGCCCCAGCATTTT. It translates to CASSYSPDQPQHF.

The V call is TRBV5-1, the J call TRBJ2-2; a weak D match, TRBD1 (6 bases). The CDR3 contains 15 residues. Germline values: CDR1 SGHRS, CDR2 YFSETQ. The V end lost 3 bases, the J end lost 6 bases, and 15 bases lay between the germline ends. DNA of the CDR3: TGCGCCAGCAGCTGGCAGGACAGTAAGTCCGGGGAGCTGTTTTTT. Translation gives CASSWQDSKSGELFF.

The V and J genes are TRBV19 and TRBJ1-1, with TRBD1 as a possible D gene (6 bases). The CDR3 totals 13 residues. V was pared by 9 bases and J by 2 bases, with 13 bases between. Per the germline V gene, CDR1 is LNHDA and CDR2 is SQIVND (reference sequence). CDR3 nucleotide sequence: TGTGCCAGCGACAGGCGTTTAAACACTGAAGCTTTCTTT. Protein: CASDRRLNTEAFF. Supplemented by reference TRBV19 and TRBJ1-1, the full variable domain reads DGGITQSPKYLFRKEGQNVTLSCEQNLNHDAMYWYRQDPGQGLRLIYYSQIVNDFQKGDIAEGYSVSREKKESFPLTVTSAQKNPTAFYLCASDRRLNTEAFFGQGTRLTVV.

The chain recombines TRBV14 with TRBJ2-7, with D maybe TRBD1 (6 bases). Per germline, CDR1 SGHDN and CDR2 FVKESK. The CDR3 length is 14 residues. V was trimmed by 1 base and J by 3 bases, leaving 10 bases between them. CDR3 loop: CASSQVGAVYEQYF. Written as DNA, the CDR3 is TGTGCCAGCAGCCAAGTGGGGGCCGTCTACGAGCAGTACTTC.

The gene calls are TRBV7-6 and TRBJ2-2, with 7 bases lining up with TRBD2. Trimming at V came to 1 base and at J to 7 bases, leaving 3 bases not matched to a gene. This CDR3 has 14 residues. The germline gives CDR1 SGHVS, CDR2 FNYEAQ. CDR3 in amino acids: CASSLERGGGELFF. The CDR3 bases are TGTGCCAGCAGCTTAGAGCGGGGTGGCGGGGAGCTGTTTTTT.

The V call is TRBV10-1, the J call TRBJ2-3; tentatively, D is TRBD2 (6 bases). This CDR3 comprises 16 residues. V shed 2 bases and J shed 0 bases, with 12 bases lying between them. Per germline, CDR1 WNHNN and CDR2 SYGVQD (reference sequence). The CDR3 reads CASSEPGGDSTDTQYF. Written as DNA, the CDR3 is TGCGCCAGCAGTGAGCCCGGAGGGGACAGCACAGATACGCAGTATTTT.

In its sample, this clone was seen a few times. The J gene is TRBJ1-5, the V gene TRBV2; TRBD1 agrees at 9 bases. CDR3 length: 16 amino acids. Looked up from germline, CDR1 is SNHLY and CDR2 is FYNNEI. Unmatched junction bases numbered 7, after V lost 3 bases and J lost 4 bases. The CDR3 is CASSDGLDRGNQPQHF. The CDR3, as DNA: TGTGCCAGCAGTGACGGATTGGACAGGGGAAATCAGCCCCAGCATTTT.

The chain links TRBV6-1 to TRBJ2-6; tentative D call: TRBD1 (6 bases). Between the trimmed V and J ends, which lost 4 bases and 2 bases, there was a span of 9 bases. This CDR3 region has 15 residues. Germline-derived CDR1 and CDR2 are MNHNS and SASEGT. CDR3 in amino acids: CASSANRAGANVLTF. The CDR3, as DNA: TGTGCCAGCAGTGCGAACAGGGCTGGGGCCAACGTCCTGACTTTC.

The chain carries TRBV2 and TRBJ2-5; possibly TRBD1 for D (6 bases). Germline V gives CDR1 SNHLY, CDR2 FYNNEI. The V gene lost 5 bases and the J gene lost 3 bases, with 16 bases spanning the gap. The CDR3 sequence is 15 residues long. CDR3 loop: CASSRGQTKKETQYF. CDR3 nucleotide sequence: TGTGCCAGCAGTAGAGGACAGACCAAGAAAGAGACCCAGTACTTC.

CDR3 bases: TGTGCCAGCCGGCCCACTAGGGTATGGGAGACCCAGTACTTC. Its protein is CASRPTRVWETQYF. J is TRBJ2-5 and V is TRBV2; TRBD2 is a possible D gene (5 bases). V was shortened by 8 bases and J by 5 bases, with 18 bases between the two germline ends. Germline-derived CDR1 and CDR2 are SNHLY and FYNNEI. There are 14 residues in the CDR3.

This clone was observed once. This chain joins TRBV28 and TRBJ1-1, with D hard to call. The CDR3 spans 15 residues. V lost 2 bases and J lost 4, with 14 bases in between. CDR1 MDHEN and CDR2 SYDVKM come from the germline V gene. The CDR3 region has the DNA TGTGCCAGCAGTTTAATGAGGGAAATGGGCACTGAAGCTTTCTTT. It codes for CASSLMREMGTEAFF.

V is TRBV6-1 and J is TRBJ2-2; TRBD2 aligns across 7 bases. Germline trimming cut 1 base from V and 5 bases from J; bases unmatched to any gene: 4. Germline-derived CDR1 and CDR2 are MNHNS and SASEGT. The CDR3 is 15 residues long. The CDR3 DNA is TGTGCCAGCAGTGAAGATGAGGGAGGGACCGGGGAGCTGTTTTTT. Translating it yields CASSEDEGGTGELFF.

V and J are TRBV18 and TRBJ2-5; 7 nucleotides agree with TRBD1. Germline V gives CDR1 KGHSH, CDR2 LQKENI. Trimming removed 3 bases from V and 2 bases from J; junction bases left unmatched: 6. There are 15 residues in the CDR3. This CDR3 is CASSPTGQLQETQYF. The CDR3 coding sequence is TGTGCCAGCTCACCTACGGGACAGCTGCAAGAGACCCAGTACTTC.

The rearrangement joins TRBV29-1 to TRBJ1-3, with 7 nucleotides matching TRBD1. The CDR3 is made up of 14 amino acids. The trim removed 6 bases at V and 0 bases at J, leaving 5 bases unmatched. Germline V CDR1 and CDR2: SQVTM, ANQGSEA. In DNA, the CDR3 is TGCAGCGTAACCGACAGGGTCTCTGGAAACACCATATATTTT. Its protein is CSVTDRVSGNTIYF.

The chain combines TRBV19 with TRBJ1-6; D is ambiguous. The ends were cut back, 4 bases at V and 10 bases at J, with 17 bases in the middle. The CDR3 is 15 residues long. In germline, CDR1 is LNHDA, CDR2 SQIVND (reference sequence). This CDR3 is CASSTTDGKYSPLHF. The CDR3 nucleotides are TGTGCCAGTAGTACCACGGACGGGAAATACTCACCCCTCCACTTT.

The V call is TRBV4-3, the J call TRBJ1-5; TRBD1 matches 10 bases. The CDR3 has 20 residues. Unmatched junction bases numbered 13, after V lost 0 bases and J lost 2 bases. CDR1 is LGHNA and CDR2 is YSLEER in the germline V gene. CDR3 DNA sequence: TGCGCCAGCAGCCAAGACCCCCCGACAGGGGGCGGTGCCCGCAATCAGCCCCAGCATTTT. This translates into CASSQDPPTGGGARNQPQHF.

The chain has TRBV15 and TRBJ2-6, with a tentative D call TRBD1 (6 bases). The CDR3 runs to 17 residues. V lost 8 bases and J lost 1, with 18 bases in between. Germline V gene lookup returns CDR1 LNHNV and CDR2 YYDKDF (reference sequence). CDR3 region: CATSSPGVISGANVLTF. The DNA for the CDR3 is TGTGCCACCTCAAGTCCAGGGGTCATATCTGGGGCCAACGTCCTGACTTTC.

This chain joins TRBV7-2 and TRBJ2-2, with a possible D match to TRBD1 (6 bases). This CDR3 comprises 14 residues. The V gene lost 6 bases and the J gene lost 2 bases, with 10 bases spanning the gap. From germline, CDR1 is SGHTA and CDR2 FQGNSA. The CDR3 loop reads CASRTDRNTGELFF. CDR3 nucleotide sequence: TGTGCCAGCAGGACGGACAGAAACACCGGGGAGCTGTTTTTT.

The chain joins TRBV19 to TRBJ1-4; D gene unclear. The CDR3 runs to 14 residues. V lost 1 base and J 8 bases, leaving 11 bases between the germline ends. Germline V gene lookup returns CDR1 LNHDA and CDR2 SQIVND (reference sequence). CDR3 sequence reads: CASSIVTVGEKLFF. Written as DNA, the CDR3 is TGTGCCAGTAGTATAGTGACCGTCGGGGAAAAACTGTTTTTT.

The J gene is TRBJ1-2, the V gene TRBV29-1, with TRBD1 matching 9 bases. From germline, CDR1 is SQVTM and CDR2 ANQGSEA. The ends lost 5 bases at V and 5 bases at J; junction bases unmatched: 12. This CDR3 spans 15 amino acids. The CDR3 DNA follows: TGCAGCGTTCAGGAACAGGGGGCGTCTAGGTATGGCTACACCTTC. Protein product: CSVQEQGASRYGYTF.

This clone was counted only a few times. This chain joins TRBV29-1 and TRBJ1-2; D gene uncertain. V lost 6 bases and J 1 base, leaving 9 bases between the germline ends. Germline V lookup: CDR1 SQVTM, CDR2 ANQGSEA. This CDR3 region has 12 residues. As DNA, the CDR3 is TGCAGCGTGTGGGAGTATAACTATGGCTACACCTTC. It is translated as CSVWEYNYGYTF.

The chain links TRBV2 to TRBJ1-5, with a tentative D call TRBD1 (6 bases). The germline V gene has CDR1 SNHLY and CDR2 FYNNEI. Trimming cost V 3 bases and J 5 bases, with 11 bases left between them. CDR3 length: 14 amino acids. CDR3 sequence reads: CASSDLQGDQPQHF. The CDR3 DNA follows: TGTGCCAGCAGTGACCTACAGGGTGATCAGCCCCAGCATTTT.